This T cell receptor beta chain was found in a study of graft-versus-host responses after intestinal transplantation. Looking at the study overall: As for transplant type, recipients had multivisceral, liver-intestinal, or isolated intestinal grafts. The study's findings and limits: The highest levels of circulating GvH clones went along with early declines in HvG clones after transplant. Recipient-marrow GvH clones were detected, some having first appeared in ileum or blood.

This clone was picked up a small number of times. The researchers put 200,000 CFSE-labeled responder cells into plates with 200,000 irradiated, violet-dye-labeled stimulator cells. Profiling relied on immunoSEQ multiplex PCR, and the TCRdb table lists in-frame clones only, not all of them. The sample contains roughly 20,000 clones, around 43% of which appear only once. The ends lost 3 bases at V and 4 bases at J; junction bases unmatched: 15. Per the germline V gene, CDR1 is SGDLS and CDR2 is YYNGEE. This CDR3 is built from 17 residues. The sequencing used alloreactive CD8+ T cells from a mixed lymphocyte reaction culture, collected before intestinal transplant. Stated subset: CFSE-low proliferating T cells sorted from roughly six-day pre-transplant mixed lymphocyte reaction (GvH or HvG direction). V is TRBV9 and J is TRBJ1-2, with 7 positions matching TRBD1. The clonotype was recovered from a human patient who received an intestinal transplant. CDR3 bases: TGTGCCAGCAGCGAACAGTCGGGACAGCTAGCCCTCTATGGCTACACCTTC. Encoded protein: CASSEQSGQLALYGYTF.